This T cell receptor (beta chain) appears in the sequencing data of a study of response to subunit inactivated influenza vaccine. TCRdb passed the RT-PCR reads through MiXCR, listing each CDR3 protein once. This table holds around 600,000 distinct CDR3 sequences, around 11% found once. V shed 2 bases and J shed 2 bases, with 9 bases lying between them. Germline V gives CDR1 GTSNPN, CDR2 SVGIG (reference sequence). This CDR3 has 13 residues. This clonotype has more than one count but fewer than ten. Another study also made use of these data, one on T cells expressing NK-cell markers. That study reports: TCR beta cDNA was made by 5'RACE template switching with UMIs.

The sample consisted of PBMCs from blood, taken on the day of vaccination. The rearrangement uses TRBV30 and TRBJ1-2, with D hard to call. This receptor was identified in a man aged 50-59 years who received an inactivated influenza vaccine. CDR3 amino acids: CAWSLLGNYGYTF. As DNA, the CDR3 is TGTGCCTGGAGTCTCCTGGGGAACTATGGCTACACCTTC.